The rows below give T cell receptor beta chains drawn from one sample of a study of response to subunit inactivated influenza vaccine. TCRdb reprocessed the RT-PCR reads with MiXCR, giving one entry per CDR3 protein. The data hold over 300,000 distinct CDR3 sequences, with 21% observed a single time. Source: PBMCs from blood, taken less than 22 months after vaccination. The receptor set was obtained from a man aged 50 to 69 who received an inactivated influenza vaccine. Both conserved end residues are part of each CDR3. Each record gives: CDR3 length, clone size, D gene, J gene, V gene, CDR3 DNA, CDR3 protein. The D gene is left open where the match is weak. Clone size is given for some rows only: seen once, a few or many times, or a class if the clone is expanded.

>15|NA|TRBD1|TRBJ2-3|TRBV28
TGTGCCAGCAGTTCTATACAGGGGGGCACAGATACGCAGTATTTT
CASSSIQGGTDTQYF
>15|NA|TRBD2|TRBJ2-1|TRBV7-6
TGTGCCAGCAGCTTAGCCGCTAGCGGTTACAATGAGCAGTTCTTC
CASSLAASGYNEQFF
>15|many|NA|TRBJ1-5|TRBV4-1
TGCGCCAGCAGCCAAGATGCCGGGGGCAATCAGCCCCAGCATTTT
CASSQDAGGNQPQHF
>13|few|NA|TRBJ1-5|TRBV15
TGTGCCACCAGTCGCATGTTTACGCAGCCCCAGCATTTT
CATSRMFTQPQHF
>11|NA|TRBD2|TRBJ2-7|TRBV18
TGTGCTAGCGGGAGTTTCTACGAGCAGTACTTC
CASGSFYEQYF
>18|NA|TRBD2|TRBJ2-7|TRBV20-1
TGCAGTGCTCCTAAACCAACTAGCGGGAGGGCCGGATCCTACGAGCAGTACTTC
CSAPKPTSGRAGSYEQYF
>16|NA|NA|TRBJ2-2|TRBV11-2
TGTGCCAGCAGCTCCCGCTCACCAAGCGGCACCGGGGAGCTGTTTTTT
CASSSRSPSGTGELFF
>15|once|TRBD1|TRBJ1-4|TRBV7-2
TGTGCCAGCCGGTCGGGGACAGGGTTAAGTGAAAAACTGTTTTTT
CASRSGTGLSEKLFF
>13|few|NA|TRBJ1-1|TRBV29-1
TGCAGCGTTGCAGGGGCCCGGGACACTGAAGCTTTCTTT
CSVAGARDTEAFF
>18|NA|TRBD1|TRBJ1-6|TRBV27
TGTGCCAGCAGTTTACGAGAATTAGGGACAGCCCAATCTTCACCCCTCCACTTT
CASSLRELGTAQSSPLHF
>13|NA|NA|TRBJ2-2|TRBV10-3
TGTGCCATCAGTGTCGGAGATACCGGGGAGCTGTTTTTT
CAISVGDTGELFF
>15|few|NA|TRBJ1-2|TRBV9
TGTGCCAGCAGCGTAGATGGACAGAGTAACTATGGCTACACCTTC
CASSVDGQSNYGYTF
>17|NA|TRBD2|TRBJ2-3|TRBV7-2
TGTGCCAGCAGCTCCCGGACTAGCGGGGGGGCCACAGATACGCAGTATTTT
CASSSRTSGGATDTQYF
>16|once|NA|TRBJ2-3|TRBV4-3
TGCGCCAGCAGCCCCCGCCGGAACGGACTCACAGATACGCAGTATTTT
CASSPRRNGLTDTQYF
>15|once|TRBD2|TRBJ2-5|TRBV10-3
TGTGCCATCAGTGCTGCGTCTAGCGGCCAAGAGACCCAGTACTTC
CAISAASSGQETQYF
>14|NA|NA|TRBJ1-2|TRBV9
TGTGCCAGCAGCGTAGGTGCGGGGCCTTATGGCTACACCTTC
CASSVGAGPYGYTF
>15|few|NA|TRBJ2-7|TRBV2
TGTGCCAGCAGTGACCCGGGCAAACATTCCTACGAGCAGTACTTC
CASSDPGKHSYEQYF
>13|NA|NA|TRBJ1-1|TRBV18
TGTGCCAGCTCAGGGGACCTGAACACTGAAGCTTTCTTT
CASSGDLNTEAFF
>13|few|NA|TRBJ1-2|TRBV6-1
TGTGCCAGCAGTGGCGGGACAAACTATGGCTACACCTTC
CASSGGTNYGYTF
>16|many|NA|TRBJ1-4|TRBV4-3
TGCGCCAGCAGCGTCAGGGGCGTTTTCGCCAATGAAAAACTGTTTTTT
CASSVRGVFANEKLFF
>13|NA|NA|TRBJ2-1|TRBV11-3
TGTGCCAGCAGCTTTAGACGAGGGAATGAGCAGTTCTTC
CASSFRRGNEQFF
>16|few|NA|TRBJ1-4|TRBV6-5
NA
CASSSSTPGITEKLFF
>12|many|NA|TRBJ1-2|TRBV7-2
TGTGCCAGCAGCTTAGCTATTCGGGGCTACACCTTC
CASSLAIRGYTF
>16|NA|TRBD1|TRBJ1-5|TRBV19
TGTGCCAGTAGTATGACTCCGGGACAGGGAGCTCAGCCCCAGCATTTT
CASSMTPGQGAQPQHF
>18|NA|TRBD2|TRBJ2-7|TRBV4-3
TGCGCCAGCAGCCAAGTATCACCGGGACTAGCGGGGGCCTACGAGCAGTACTTC
CASSQVSPGLAGAYEQYF
>14|few|TRBD2|TRBJ2-3|TRBV20-1
TGCAGTGCCCGCCCCGGGGGGGCGAGGGATACGCAGTATTTT
CSARPGGARDTQYF
>16|NA|NA|TRBJ2-7|TRBV7-8
TGTGCCAGCAGCTTAGCCAGGACGGGGGCTGCCTACGAGCAGTACTTC
CASSLARTGAAYEQYF
>13|few|NA|TRBJ1-2|TRBV20-1
TGCAGTGCTAAGTCCCAGGGGCCTCGTGGCTACACCTTC
CSAKSQGPRGYTF
>11|few|NA|TRBJ1-1|TRBV29-1
TGCAGCGCCCAGGACAGCCGGGAAGCTTTCTTT
CSAQDSREAFF
>12|NA|NA|TRBJ1-5|TRBV29-1
TGCAGCGTTGCGGATGGAGGGCAGCCCCAGCATTTT
CSVADGGQPQHF
>14|many|TRBD1|TRBJ1-6|TRBV10-3
TGTGCCATCAGCAAGACAGGGGTTAATTCACCCCTCCACTTT
CAISKTGVNSPLHF
>15|few|TRBD2|TRBJ2-5|TRBV6-1
TGTGCCAGCACCCAATTAGCGGGACGGGGAGAGACCCAGTACTTC
CASTQLAGRGETQYF
>17|NA|NA|TRBJ1-1|TRBV6-5
TGTGCCAGCAGTTACTTCGCGAGGGGTTTGGGGAACACTGAAGCTTTCTTT
CASSYFARGLGNTEAFF
>15|NA|TRBD2|TRBJ2-1|TRBV6-1
TGTGCCAGCAGTGTCGGACTAGCGGGGAACAATGAGCAGTTCTTC
CASSVGLAGNNEQFF
>11|few|NA|TRBJ1-2|TRBV20-1
TGCAGTGCCAAAGTTAACTTCGTCTACACCTTC
CSAKVNFVYTF
>15|NA|TRBD2|TRBJ2-7|TRBV7-2
TGTGCCAGCAGCTTAGGCGGGGGTATCCGAACCGAGCAGTACTTC
CASSLGGGIRTEQYF
>14|NA|TRBD2|TRBJ2-7|TRBV27
TGTGCCAGCAGTTTATACCGGGGGGACTACGAGCAGTACTTC
CASSLYRGDYEQYF